These 9 T cell receptor beta chains were sequenced from one sample in a study of T cell responses to AZD1222 COVID-19 vaccine. TCRdb's copy holds only in-frame clones and misses some; the assay was immunoSEQ multiplex PCR. The data contain about 140,000 clones, 85% to 90% of them singletons. The source material was peripheral blood, sampled on day 0 of AZD1222 vaccination. The source is an adult in good health.

V usage is TRBV5-8 and J usage is TRBJ2-7; the match to TRBD1 covers 8 bases. This CDR3 is 14 amino acids long. Germline trimming cut 4 bases from V and 3 bases from J; bases unmatched to any gene: 6. Germline values: CDR1 SGHTS, CDR2 YDEGEE. DNA for the CDR3: TGTGCCAGCAGCCTACGACAGGGGAGCTACGAGCAGTACTTC. Its protein is CASSLRQGSYEQYF.

The CDR3 DNA reads as TGCGCCAGCAGCCATATCACTAGCGGGAGGGCCAGGGAGCAGTACTTC. Translating it yields CASSHITSGRAREQYF. The V and J genes are TRBV4-1 and TRBJ2-7, with 13 bases fitting TRBD2. This CDR3 comprises 16 residues. Losses at the gene ends were 3 bases for V and 7 bases for J; bases not matched to a gene: 9. Germline V gives CDR1 MGHRA, CDR2 YSYEKL.

The chain recombines TRBV27 with TRBJ1-1, with D tentatively TRBD1 (5 bases). The germline V gene has CDR1 MNHEY and CDR2 SMNVEV (reference sequence). The CDR3 extends over 13 amino acids. V shed 7 bases and J shed 4 bases, with 13 bases lying between them. The CDR3 nucleotides read TGTGCCAGCACTCGAGGGGAGGGCACTGAAGCTTTCTTT. As protein: CASTRGEGTEAFF.

This clone came up many times. The genes are TRBV18 and TRBJ2-5, with a tentative D call TRBD2 (6 bases). V gave up 8 bases and J gave up 5 bases, with 21 bases separating them. Germline CDR1 and CDR2: KGHSH and LQKENI. This CDR3 is 15 amino acids long. The CDR3 spells CASTGSPGASETQYF. As DNA, the CDR3 is TGTGCCAGCACCGGGTCTCCGGGAGCGAGCGAGACCCAGTACTTC.

The chain joins TRBV7-2 to TRBJ2-1; 10 positions agree with TRBD2. Germline CDR1 and CDR2: SGHTA and FQGNSA. This CDR3 has 16 residues. J was trimmed by 9 bases and V by 5 bases; bases with no gene match: 13. The DNA for the CDR3 is TGTGCCAGCAGCCCCAGGGGGCTAGCGGGAGTTGGTGAGCAGTTCTTC. The encoded protein is CASSPRGLAGVGEQFF.

This chain joins TRBV3-1 (or the pseudogene TRBV3-2) and TRBJ2-7; 10 bases match TRBD2. The CDR3 has 17 amino acids. V dropped 4 bases and J dropped 2; count of bases not matched to a gene: 11. The germline CDR1 and CDR2 sequences are LGHDT and YNNKEL (reference sequence). CDR3 sequence: CASSPSDFSGRAYEQYF. CDR3 coding DNA: TGTGCCAGCAGCCCGTCCGACTTCAGCGGGAGGGCCTACGAGCAGTACTTC.

CDR3 in amino acids: CASSRLADTGEQFF. CDR3 DNA sequence: TGTGCCAGCAGCCGACTAGCGGACACAGGTGAGCAGTTCTTC. The genes are TRBV7-9 and TRBJ2-1; 9 bases match TRBD2. The CDR3 extends over 14 amino acids. Germline V gives CDR1 SEHNR, CDR2 FQNEAQ (reference sequence). Trimming cost V 5 bases and J 9 bases; bases outside gene matches: 8.

This chain joins TRBV7-2 and TRBJ2-1; 7 bases are a match to TRBD2. From germline, CDR1 is SGHTA and CDR2 FQGNSA. J was trimmed by 3 bases and V by 5 bases; bases with no gene match: 10. The CDR3 runs to 16 residues. The CDR3 coding sequence is TGTGCCAGCAGCCCGTTGTCGGGAGGTCTCTACAATGAGCAGTTCTTC. Translating gives CASSPLSGGLYNEQFF.

The chain is built from TRBV27 and TRBJ2-7, with D possibly being TRBD1 (6 bases). The CDR3 contains 14 residues. Trimming left V 1 base short and J 7 bases short, with 14 bases between. Germline V gene lookup returns CDR1 MNHEY and CDR2 SMNVEV (reference sequence). The CDR3 spells CASSLFSGVGEQYF. DNA of the CDR3: TGTGCCAGCAGTTTATTCTCAGGGGTCGGGGAGCAGTACTTC.